This T cell receptor (beta chain) was sequenced during a study of cytotoxic CD8 clonotypes in ibrutinib-treated CLL. In its sample, this clone was seen a few times. Only in-frame clones appear in the TCRdb table, and some are missing; sequencing was by immunoSEQ multiplex PCR. The sample contains 25,000 to 30,000 clones, 62% of which appear only once. Germline V gene data show CDR1 as SGHKS and CDR2 as YYEKEE (reference sequence). The CDR3 contains 15 residues. Trimming cost V 0 bases and J 4 bases, with 11 bases left between them. This material consisted of PBMCs, taken before ibrutinib treatment. The sequence came from a human donor with chronic lymphocytic leukemia. The V and J genes are TRBV5-5 and TRBJ2-1, with a weak D call TRBD2 (5 bases). Written as DNA, the CDR3 is TGTGCCAGCAGCTTGGGTGGGCTAGCTTACAATGAGCAGTTCTTC. It yields the protein CASSLGGLAYNEQFF.